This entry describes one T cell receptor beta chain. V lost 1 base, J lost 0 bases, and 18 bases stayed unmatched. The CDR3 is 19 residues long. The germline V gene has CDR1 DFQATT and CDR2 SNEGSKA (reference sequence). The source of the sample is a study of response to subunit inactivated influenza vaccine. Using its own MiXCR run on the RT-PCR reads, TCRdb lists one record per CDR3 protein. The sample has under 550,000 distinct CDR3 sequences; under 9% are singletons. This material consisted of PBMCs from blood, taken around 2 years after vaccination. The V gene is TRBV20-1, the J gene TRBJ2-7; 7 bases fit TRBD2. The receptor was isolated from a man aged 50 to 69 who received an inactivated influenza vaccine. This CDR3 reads CSARGAPTVGGMSSYEQYF. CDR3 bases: TGCAGTGCTAGAGGAGCCCCAACCGTCGGGGGGATGAGCTCCTACGAGCAGTACTTC.